What follows describes a single T cell receptor (beta chain). This receptor's antigen is unknown. Base quality data are lacking; no much larger clone is found one base away. The protocol used for the library was PCR. TCRdb records Illumina HiSeq 2500 as the sequencer. To reduce PCR and sequencing biases, unique molecular identifiers were built into the TCR beta cDNA libraries. Approximately 500,000 cDNA molecules were obtained per 1 to 10 million input T cells, so each molecule approximated one T cell. The patient libraries were prepared and sequenced using the same protocol as the earlier healthy control dataset. Samples belonging to the same batch were prepared together, multiplexed and sequenced on a shared HiSeq lane. Concerning the study's data processing: Raw barcoded reads were processed with MIGEC, and single-read molecular identifier groups were discarded before consensus assembly and CDR3 extraction. Clonotype tables were post-analysed with VDJtools, normalizing diversity by down-sampling all datasets to the smallest sample size. Repertoire overlap clustering matched CDR3 amino acid but not nucleotide sequences to correct batch-related cross-sample contamination. TCRdb applied fastp at Q25 and MiXCR to the public reads, then kept only in-frame beta chains. Every entry covers one CDR3 protein and lists the most common genes and DNA from its rows. The V and J calls and clone size come from TCRdb's table, not from the authors' own analysis. For this sample there are fewer than 600,000 distinct CDR3 sequences; around 40% appear just once. 12% of the sample is in the top ten clones.

This sample is drawn from a study of post-analysis software for immune sequencing data (dated by TCRdb to about 2015). In the study overall: Recorded disease courses included relapsing-remitting, secondary progressive and progressive-relapsing multiple sclerosis, with some patients lacking subtype annotation. The patient repertoires were set against eleven to twelve previously published healthy control repertoires from donors whose ages ranged from roughly 6 to 27 years. A subset of samples was prepared in parallel using single-end sample barcoding, then pooled and co-amplified after Illumina adapter ligation.

To demonstrate the VDJtools post-analysis software, the study profiled TCR beta repertoires from the peripheral blood of some 13 young patients with multiple sclerosis. The multiple sclerosis patients were children and adolescents between roughly 6 and 16 years of age. V ends up 2 bases short and J 5 bases short, with an unmatched junction base count of 14. CDR1 and CDR2, per the germline V gene, are SGHRS and YFSETQ. The CDR3 goes from the cysteine to the phenylalanine over 17 residues. The read is trimmed to its CDR3 DNA, 51 bases read in frame from base 1. What the research found in general, with its limitations: Significantly higher frequencies in patients than in controls were found for about five TRBV segments, including TRBV5-6, TRBV5-1 and TRBV20-1. Direct clustering with F measure showed strong co-clustering of samples prepared in the same batch, prompting a batch-effect correction. Normalized Chao1 diversity was significantly lower in multiple sclerosis patients than controls, suggesting substantial peripheral T-cell clonal expansion. The multiple sclerosis patient group was slightly younger than the control group.

This sequence originates from a girl aged 5-17 years with multiple sclerosis. Sequenced input: blood. This sequence uses TRBV5-1 and TRBJ2-7; 9 bases in the middle match TRBD2. The CDR3 here reads CASSLYLTASGNDEQYF. The nucleotide sequence is given as TGCGCCAGCAGCTTATACCTGACCGCTAGCGGGAACGACGAGCAGTACTTC.